The 4 T cell receptor beta chains below come from one sample, sequenced in a study of blood T cell repertoires in COVID-19. The repertoire was sequenced with immunoSEQ multiplex PCR; TCRdb's copy has only in-frame clones and lacks some. The sample records approximately 230,000 clones, around 90% being singletons. Sequenced input: PBMCs or T cells enriched from blood (not recorded which). These receptors all come from a woman in her twenties or thirties with acute COVID-19.

V usage is TRBV5-1 and J usage is TRBJ1-5; the match to TRBD1 covers 8 bases. Per germline, CDR1 SGHRS and CDR2 YFSETQ. V gave up 2 bases and J gave up 8 bases; unmatched junction bases: 12. The CDR3 is 16 amino acids. The CDR3: CASSFGDRGPKEPQHF. CDR3 DNA sequence: TGCGCCAGCAGCTTTGGAGACAGGGGCCCGAAGGAGCCCCAGCATTTT.

This clone has just one count. The gene calls are TRBV28 and TRBJ2-7; 7 positions match TRBD2. J was trimmed by 1 base and V by 5 bases; bases with no gene match: 14. The germline V gene has CDR1 MDHEN and CDR2 SYDVKM. The CDR3 sequence is 17 residues long. The CDR3 sequence is CASSMSRGGSLSYEQYF. In DNA, the CDR3 is TGTGCCAGCAGTATGAGTAGGGGCGGGAGCCTTTCCTACGAGCAGTACTTC.

The chain couples TRBV6-5 to TRBJ2-7; TRBD1 matches at 10 bases. The V gene's germline CDR1 is MNHEY and CDR2 SVGAGI. The CDR3 totals 14 residues. Trimming took 7 bases from V and 1 from J; bases not matched to a gene: 4. DNA of the CDR3: TGTGCCAGCACCGGGACAGGGGCTTCCTACGAGCAGTACTTC. Translated, it gives CASTGTGASYEQYF.

The V and J genes are TRBV2 and TRBJ1-3; D is undetermined. V was cut by 4 bases and J by 1 base, with 8 bases left in between. Per germline, CDR1 SNHLY and CDR2 FYNNEI. This CDR3 comprises 14 residues. The DNA of the CDR3 is TGTGCCAGCAGTGCGGGGTTATCTGGAAACACCATATATTTT. It encodes CASSAGLSGNTIYF.